This T cell receptor (beta chain) was documented in a study of blood T cells in healthy people across ages. This clonotype was picked up a small number of times. A sample-barcoded 5' primer and a J-beta primer mix were used in a second PCR of roughly 6 to 12 cycles. Via MiXCR, TCRdb re-called the 5' RACE reads, giving one row per CDR3 protein. The sample lists about 670,000 distinct CDR3 sequences, 52% occurring once. The CDR3 runs to 14 residues. V was trimmed by 2 bases and J by 1 base, leaving 8 bases between them. The receptor was isolated from a woman older than 75 in good health. Sequenced: blood. The V and J genes are TRBV12-3 or TRBV12-4 and TRBJ1-1; D is perhaps TRBD1 (5 bases). The CDR3 bases are TGTGCCAGCAGTTTAAGGACACCGAACACTGAAGCTTTCTTT. Protein: CASSLRTPNTEAFF.